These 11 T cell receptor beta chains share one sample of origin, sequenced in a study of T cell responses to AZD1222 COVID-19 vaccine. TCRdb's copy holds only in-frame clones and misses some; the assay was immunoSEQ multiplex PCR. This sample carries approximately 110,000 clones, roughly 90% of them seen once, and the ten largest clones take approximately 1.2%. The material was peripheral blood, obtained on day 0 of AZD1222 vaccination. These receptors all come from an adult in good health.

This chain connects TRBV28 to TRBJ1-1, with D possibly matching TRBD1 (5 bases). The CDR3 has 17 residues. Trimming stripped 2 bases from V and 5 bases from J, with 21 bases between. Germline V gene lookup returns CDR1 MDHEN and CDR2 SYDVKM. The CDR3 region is CASSLVGGVGKGTEAFF. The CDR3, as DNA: TGTGCCAGCAGTTTAGTGGGGGGAGTGGGAAAGGGAACTGAAGCTTTCTTT. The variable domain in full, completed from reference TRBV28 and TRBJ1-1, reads DVKVTQSSRYLVKRTGEKVFLECVQDMDHENMFWYRQDPGLGLRLIYFSYDVKMKEKGDIPEGYSVSREKKERFSLILESASTNQTSMYLCASSLVGGVGKGTEAFFGQGTRLTVV.

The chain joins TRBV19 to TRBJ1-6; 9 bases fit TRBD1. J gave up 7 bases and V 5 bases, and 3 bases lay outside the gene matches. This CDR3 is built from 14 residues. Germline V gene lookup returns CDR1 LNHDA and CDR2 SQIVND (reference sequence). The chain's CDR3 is CASSGDRANSPLHF. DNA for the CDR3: TGTGCCAGTAGTGGGGACAGGGCGAATTCACCCCTCCACTTT. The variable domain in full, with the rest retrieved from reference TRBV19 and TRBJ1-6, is DGGITQSPKYLFRKEGQNVTLSCEQNLNHDAMYWYRQDPGQGLRLIYYSQIVNDFQKGDIAEGYSVSREKKESFPLTVTSAQKNPTAFYLCASSGDRANSPLHFGNGTRLTVT.

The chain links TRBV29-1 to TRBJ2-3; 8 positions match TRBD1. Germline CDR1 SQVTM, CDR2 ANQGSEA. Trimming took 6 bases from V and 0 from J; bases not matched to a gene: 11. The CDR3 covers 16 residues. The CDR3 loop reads CSVLTPQGASTDTQYF. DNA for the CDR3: TGCAGCGTCCTTACCCCCCAGGGGGCAAGCACAGATACGCAGTATTTT.

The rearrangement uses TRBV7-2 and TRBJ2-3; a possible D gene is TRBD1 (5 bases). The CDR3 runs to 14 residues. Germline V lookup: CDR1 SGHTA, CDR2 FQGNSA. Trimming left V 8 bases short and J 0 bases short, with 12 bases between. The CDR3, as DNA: TGTGCCAGCCACACAGGAACTAGCACAGATACGCAGTATTTT. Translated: CASHTGTSTDTQYF. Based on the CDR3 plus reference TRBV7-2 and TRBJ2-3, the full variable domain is GAGVSQSPSNKVTEKGKDVELRCDPISGHTALYWYRQSLGQGLEFLIYFQGNSAPDKSGLPSDRFSAERTGGSVSTLTIQRTQQEDSAVYLCASHTGTSTDTQYFGPGTRLTVL.

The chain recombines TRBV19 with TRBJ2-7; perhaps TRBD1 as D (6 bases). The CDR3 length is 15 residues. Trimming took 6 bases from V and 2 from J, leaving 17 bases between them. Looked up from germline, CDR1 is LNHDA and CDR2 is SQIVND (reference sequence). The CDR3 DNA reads TGTGCCAGTAGCTCGGGCAGGGGACCTGCCTACGAGCAGTACTTC. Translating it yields CASSSGRGPAYEQYF.

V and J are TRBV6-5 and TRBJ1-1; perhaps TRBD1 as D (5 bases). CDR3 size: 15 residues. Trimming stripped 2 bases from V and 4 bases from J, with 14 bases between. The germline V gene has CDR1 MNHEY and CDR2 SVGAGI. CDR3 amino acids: CASSYGQGFRTEAFF. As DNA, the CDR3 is TGTGCCAGCAGTTACGGGCAGGGTTTTCGCACTGAAGCTTTCTTT.

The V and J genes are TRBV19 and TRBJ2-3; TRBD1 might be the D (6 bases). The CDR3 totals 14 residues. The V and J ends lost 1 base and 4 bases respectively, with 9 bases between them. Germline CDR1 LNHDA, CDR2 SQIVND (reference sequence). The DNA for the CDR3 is TGTGCCAGTAGTATAGGAGGACAGTCAGATACGCAGTATTTT. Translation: CASSIGGQSDTQYF.

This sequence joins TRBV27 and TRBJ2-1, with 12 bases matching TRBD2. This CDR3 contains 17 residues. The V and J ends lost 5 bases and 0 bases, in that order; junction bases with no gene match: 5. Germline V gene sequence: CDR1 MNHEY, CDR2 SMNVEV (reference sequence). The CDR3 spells CASSQRTSGTSYNEQFF. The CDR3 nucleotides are TGTGCCAGCAGTCAACGGACTAGCGGGACCTCCTACAATGAGCAGTTCTTC.

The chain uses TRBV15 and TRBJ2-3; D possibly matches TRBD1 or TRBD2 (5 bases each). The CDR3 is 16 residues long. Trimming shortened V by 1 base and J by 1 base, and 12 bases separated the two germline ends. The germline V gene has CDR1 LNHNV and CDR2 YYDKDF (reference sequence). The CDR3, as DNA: TGTGCCACCAGCAGAGGGTCAGGGACCGGCACAGATACGCAGTATTTT. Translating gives CATSRGSGTGTDTQYF.

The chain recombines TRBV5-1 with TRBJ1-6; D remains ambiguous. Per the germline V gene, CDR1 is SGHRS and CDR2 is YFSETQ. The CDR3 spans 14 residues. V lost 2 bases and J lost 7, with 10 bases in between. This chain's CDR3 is CASSLGLGNSPLHF. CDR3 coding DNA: TGCGCCAGCAGCTTAGGACTAGGAAATTCACCCCTCCACTTT. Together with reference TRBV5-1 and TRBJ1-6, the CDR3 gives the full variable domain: KAGVTQTPRYLIKTRGQQVTLSCSPISGHRSVSWYQQTPGQGLQFLFEYFSETQRNKGNFPGRFSGRQFSNSRSEMNVSTLELGDSALYLCASSLGLGNSPLHFGNGTRLTVT.

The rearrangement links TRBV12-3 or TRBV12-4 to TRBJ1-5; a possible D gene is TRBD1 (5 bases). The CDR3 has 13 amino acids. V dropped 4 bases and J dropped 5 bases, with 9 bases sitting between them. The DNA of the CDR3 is TGTGCCAGCAGTTACCAGGGAGATCAGCCCCAGCATTTT. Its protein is CASSYQGDQPQHF.